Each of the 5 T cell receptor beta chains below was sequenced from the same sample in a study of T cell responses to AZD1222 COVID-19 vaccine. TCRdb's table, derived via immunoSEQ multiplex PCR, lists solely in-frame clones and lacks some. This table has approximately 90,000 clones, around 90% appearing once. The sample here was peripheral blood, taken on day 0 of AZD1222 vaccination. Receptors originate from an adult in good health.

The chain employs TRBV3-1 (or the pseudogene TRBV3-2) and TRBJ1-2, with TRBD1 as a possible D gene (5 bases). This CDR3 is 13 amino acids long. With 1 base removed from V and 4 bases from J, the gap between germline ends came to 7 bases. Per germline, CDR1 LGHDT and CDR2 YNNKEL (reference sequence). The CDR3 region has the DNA TGTGCCAGCAGCCAAGGAGGGGCCTATGGCTACACCTTC. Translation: CASSQGGAYGYTF.

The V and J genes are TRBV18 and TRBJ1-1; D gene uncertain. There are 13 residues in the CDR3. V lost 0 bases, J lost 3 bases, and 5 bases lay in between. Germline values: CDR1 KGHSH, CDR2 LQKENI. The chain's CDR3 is CASSPPMDTEAFF. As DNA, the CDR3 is TGTGCCAGCTCACCACCAATGGACACTGAAGCTTTCTTT.

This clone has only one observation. CDR3 bases: TGTGCCAGCAGCGAGGGTAACTATGGCTACACCTTC. Translated, it gives CASSEGNYGYTF. V is TRBV6-5 and J is TRBJ1-2; D remains ambiguous. CDR1 and CDR2 from the germline V gene are MNHEY and SVGAGI. V dropped 6 bases and J dropped 1 base, with 6 bases sitting between them. The CDR3 sequence is 12 residues long.

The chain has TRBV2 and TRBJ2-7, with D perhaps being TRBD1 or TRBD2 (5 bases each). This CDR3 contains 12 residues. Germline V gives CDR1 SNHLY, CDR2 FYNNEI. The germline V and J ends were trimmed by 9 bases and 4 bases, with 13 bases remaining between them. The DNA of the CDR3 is TGTGCCAGTTTGAGGGGATCGTACGAGCAGTACTTC. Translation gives CASLRGSYEQYF.

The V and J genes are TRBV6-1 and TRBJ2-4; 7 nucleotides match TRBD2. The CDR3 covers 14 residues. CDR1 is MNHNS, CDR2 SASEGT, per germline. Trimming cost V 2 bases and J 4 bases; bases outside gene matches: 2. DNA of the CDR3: TGTGCCAGCAGTGAATCGGGGGGAAAAAACATTCAGTACTTC. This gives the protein CASSESGGKNIQYF.